Listed below are T cell receptor beta chains from one sample, sequenced in a study of neurological immune-mediated disorders. TCRdb reprocessed the 5' RACE reads with MiXCR, giving one entry per CDR3 protein. Of tens of thousands of distinct CDR3 sequences listed, roughly 24% are singletons. The specimen was PBMCs. The receptors here all came from a woman in her 70s in good health. Both conserved end residues are part of each CDR3. D genes are given only for firm matches. Clone size is shown for a subset of rows, as once, few, many or a class of expanded clone.

CDR3nt	CDR3aa	abundance	v_gene	j_gene	d_gene
TGTGCCAGCAGCTTATCAGGTCTGGCCTACGAGCAGTACTTC	CASSLSGLAYEQYF	-	TRBV7-3	TRBJ2-7	-
TGTGCCAGCAGCCTTGCCGGGCGAGAGCAGTTCTTC	CASSLAGREQFF	few	TRBV7-9	TRBJ2-1	-
TGTGCCAGCAGCCAAGTAGGGCGAGATACGCAGTATTTT	CASSQVGRDTQYF	many	TRBV14	TRBJ2-3	-
TGTGCCAGCAGCTTACAGGGGGCGCGGGGGGCCAACGTCCTGACTTTC	CASSLQGARGANVLTF	many	TRBV7-9	TRBJ2-6	TRBD1
TGTGCCATCAGTCGTCAGTCTGCCACTAATGAAAAACTGTTTTTT	CAISRQSATNEKLFF	many	TRBV10-3	TRBJ1-4	-
TGCGCCAGCACCACCGGGACGACCGTTTTATCGGAGACCCAGTACTTC	CASTTGTTVLSETQYF	-	TRBV5-1	TRBJ2-5	-
TGTGCCAGCTCCGACGGATACTATGGCTACACCTTC	CASSDGYYGYTF	-	TRBV18	TRBJ1-2	-
TGCAGTGCTGCCCAGACAGGGCTTGCAGATACGCAGTATTTT	CSAAQTGLADTQYF	many	TRBV20-1	TRBJ2-3	TRBD1
TGTGCCAGCAGCCAGCGACAGAGCAATCAGCCCCAGCATTTT	CASSQRQSNQPQHF	many	TRBV3-1	TRBJ1-5	-
TGTGCCAGCAGCTTAGCACTGGGACGTTTAGGGCTTAACTATGGCTACACCTTC	CASSLALGRLGLNYGYTF	-	TRBV7-8	TRBJ1-2	-
TGTGCCAGCAGCAGGGCCAACCCTCGCACAGATACGCAGTATTTT	CASSRANPRTDTQYF	many	TRBV27	TRBJ2-3	-
TGTGCCAGCAGCTTGGGACTGCAGCCCCAGCATTTT	CASSLGLQPQHF	many	TRBV5-6	TRBJ1-5	-
TGTGCCAGCCAGAACAGGGAATGGGACGAGCAGTACTTC	CASQNREWDEQYF	many	TRBV28	TRBJ2-7	-
TGTGCCAGCAGTGAAGTAACTAGCGGGAGCTACGAGCAGTACTTC	CASSEVTSGSYEQYF	few	TRBV2	TRBJ2-7	TRBD2
TGTGCCACCCGAAACGGGAATTCACCCCTCCACTTT	CATRNGNSPLHF	-	TRBV15	TRBJ1-6	-
TGCAGCGGGGGGACAGATATTAACATTCAGTACTTC	CSGGTDINIQYF	few	TRBV29-1	TRBJ2-4	TRBD1
TGTGCCACGGGACAGGGAAGGAGCTACACCTTC	CATGQGRSYTF	many	TRBV24-1	TRBJ1-2	TRBD1
TGCAGCGTTGAAACGCTAGGGGAGACCCAGTACTTC	CSVETLGETQYF	many	TRBV29-1	TRBJ2-5	-
TGCGCCAGCAGGGAGGCTAGCGCATACAATGAGCAGTTCTTC	CASREASAYNEQFF	many	TRBV5-1	TRBJ2-1	-
TGTGCCAGCAGTTCACAGGGGAGAAGTTATTACGAGCAGTACTTC	CASSSQGRSYYEQYF	-	TRBV6-2/TRBV6-3	TRBJ2-7	TRBD1
TGCGCCAGCAGCCAAGATCCGAGGGGAGCGAACACCGGGGAGCTGTTTTTT	CASSQDPRGANTGELFF	many	TRBV4-1	TRBJ2-2	-
TGTGCCAGCACCTCACTTTGGACAGGGGCGAACTATGGCTACACCTTC	CASTSLWTGANYGYTF	many	TRBV27	TRBJ1-2	TRBD1
TGTGCCAGCAGAATACACGGGGCCCTCGGCAGCTCAGATACGCAGTATTTT	CASRIHGALGSSDTQYF	few	TRBV6-1	TRBJ2-3	-
TGTGCCAGCTCACCACGGCCAGGGGGCGGCACTGAAGCTTTCTTT	CASSPRPGGGTEAFF	-	TRBV18	TRBJ1-1	TRBD1
TGCGCCAGCAGCTTGTTGGGGGATCAGCCCCAGCATTTT	CASSLLGDQPQHF	many	TRBV5-1	TRBJ1-5	-
TGTGCCAGCAGCCAAGATCCAGGGGAGGGAAACACCATATATTTT	CASSQDPGEGNTIYF	many	TRBV4-2	TRBJ1-3	-
TGTGCCAGCAGTGCTGGACAGGGACTTACTAATGAAAAACTGTTTTTT	CASSAGQGLTNEKLFF	-	TRBV25-1	TRBJ1-4	TRBD1
TGTGCCAGCAGTTGGGGCGGCTCACCCCTCCACTTT	CASSWGGSPLHF	many	TRBV6-2/TRBV6-3	TRBJ1-6	-
TGCGCCAGCAGCCAAGATTCGGAGGATCATCCCCAGCATTTT	CASSQDSEDHPQHF	-	TRBV4-1	TRBJ1-5	-
TGCGCCAGCAGCTTGGGACACGGACAAGAGACCCAGTACTTC	CASSLGHGQETQYF	many	TRBV5-1	TRBJ2-5	-
TGCGCCAGCAGCTTGGTGGCGGGAAGGGCCGGGGAGCTGTTTTTT	CASSLVAGRAGELFF	few	TRBV5-1	TRBJ2-2	-
TGTGCCAGCCGTAGGGTCAGGGGCAATAGCAATCAGCCCCAGCATTTT	CASRRVRGNSNQPQHF	-	TRBV27	TRBJ1-5	-
TGTGCCAGCAGCTACACTAGCGGGGGCTGGGATACGCAGTATTTT	CASSYTSGGWDTQYF	-	TRBV7-2	TRBJ2-3	TRBD2
TGCAGCTCGAGGGGGGGGCAGGGCTCCTACAATGAGCAGTTCTTC	CSSRGGQGSYNEQFF	many	TRBV29-1	TRBJ2-1	-
TGTGCCAGCAGCGCCAGACTAGCGGGAGGGCCCTCGGGGTACAATGAGCAGTTCTTC	CASSARLAGGPSGYNEQFF	many	TRBV7-2	TRBJ2-1	TRBD2
TGTGCCAGCAGCCACAGATGGCAGGGCAATCGAGTGAACACTGAAGCTTTCTTT	CASSHRWQGNRVNTEAFF	few	TRBV7-2	TRBJ1-1	-
TGTGCCAGCAGCTTAGGGGCCCCCCTAGCGGGAGTGACCCAGTACTTC	CASSLGAPLAGVTQYF	many	TRBV7-2	TRBJ2-5	TRBD2
TGCAGTGCTAGAGATGCCGCAGGGCCCGGGGAGCTGTTTTTT	CSARDAAGPGELFF	-	TRBV20-1	TRBJ2-2	-
TGTGCCAGCAGCGTAAGACAGTCTAATGAAAAACTGTTTTTT	CASSVRQSNEKLFF	many	TRBV7-9	TRBJ1-4	-
TGCGCCAGCAGCCAAAATTTTCAGACGGACGGCAACTATGGCTACACCTTC	CASSQNFQTDGNYGYTF	many	TRBV4-1	TRBJ1-2	-
TGTGCCATCAGTGAGTGGGGACAGGGCACCTACGAGCAGTACTTC	CAISEWGQGTYEQYF	many	TRBV10-3	TRBJ2-7	TRBD1
TGTGCCACCAGCAGAGCCACAGTGAACACCGGGGAGCTGTTTTTT	CATSRATVNTGELFF	-	TRBV15	TRBJ2-2	-
TGCGCCAGCAGCTTGGGATTCCACAATGAGCAGTTCTTC	CASSLGFHNEQFF	many	TRBV5-1	TRBJ2-1	-
TGTGCCACCAGTGAGGCCAAGCACCAAGAGACCCAGTACTTC	CATSEAKHQETQYF	-	TRBV24-1	TRBJ2-5	-
TGTGCCATCAGTGAGTCCACAGGGGGTAATGAGCAGTTCTTC	CAISESTGGNEQFF	many	TRBV10-3	TRBJ2-1	TRBD1
TGCAGTGCTCCCGACCTACAGGCGAATCAGCCCCAGCATTTT	CSAPDLQANQPQHF	few	TRBV20-1	TRBJ1-5	-
TGTGCCAGCAGCCACTCCCTGGGGAACATTCAGTACTTC	CASSHSLGNIQYF	-	TRBV14	TRBJ2-4	-
TGTGCCAGCAGCTTAGGGGGGGGAGAGATCAGGAAGTATTTT	CASSLGGGEIRKYF	-	TRBV7-2	TRBJ2-3	TRBD2
TGTGCCAGCAGTGAAGGACAAAGCAATCAGCCCCAGCATTTT	CASSEGQSNQPQHF	-	TRBV2	TRBJ1-5	-
TGTGCCAGCAGCGTAGGAGAGGACTATGGCTACACCTTC	CASSVGEDYGYTF	-	TRBV9	TRBJ1-2	-
TGCACCAGCAGTCAAGATTCACAGGGAAACACCATATATTTT	CTSSQDSQGNTIYF	-	TRBV4-3	TRBJ1-3	-
TGTGCCATCAGTGAGATGGCAGAGACCCAGTACTTC	CAISEMAETQYF	medium-sized	TRBV10-3	TRBJ2-5	-
TGTGCCAGCAGCTTAGGGCTAGCGTTGAACACCGGGGAGCTGTTTTTT	CASSLGLALNTGELFF	many	TRBV7-8	TRBJ2-2	-